The rows below give T cell receptor beta chains drawn from one sample of a study of blood T cell repertoires in COVID-19. Assay: immunoSEQ multiplex PCR; the TCRdb copy retains only in-frame clones and omits some. This table has approximately 330,000 clones, approximately 88% appearing once. The sequencing sample was made of peripheral blood. The receptors shown here come from a man aged 25-45 years with COVID-19, enrolled during active disease. The CDR3 runs from the conserved cysteine through the conserved F or W. D genes are given only for firm matches. Rows may omit the clone size; those that give it use once, few, many or a size class.

v_gene	abundance	d_gene	j_gene	CDR3aa	CDR3nt
TRBV6-5	few	TRBD1	TRBJ2-7	CASSYWTGNSYEQYF	TGTGCCAGCAGTTACTGGACAGGGAACTCCTACGAGCAGTACTTC
TRBV7-2	NA	TRBD2	TRBJ2-7	CASSLNSGSRYEQYF	TGTGCCAGCAGCCTTAATAGCGGGAGCAGGTACGAGCAGTACTTC
TRBV6-5	NA	NA	TRBJ1-1	CASTHFSVTEAFF	TGTGCCAGCACCCACTTCAGCGTAACTGAAGCTTTCTTT
TRBV11-3	NA	TRBD1	TRBJ2-1	CASSSTGGNAEQFF	TGTGCCAGCAGCTCGACAGGGGGAAACGCTGAGCAGTTCTTC
TRBV4-3	NA	TRBD1	TRBJ1-6	CASSRDRAEVYNSPLHF	TGCGCCAGCAGCCGAGACAGGGCCGAAGTCTATAATTCACCCCTCCACTTT
TRBV21-1	once	NA	TRBJ1-6	CASSKVNPPTGFNSPLHF	TGTGCCAGCAGCAAAGTCAATCCTCCGACAGGCTTTAATTCACCCCTCCACTTT
TRBV20-1	few	NA	TRBJ1-5	CSARGDQPQHF	TGCAGTGCCCGGGGAGATCAGCCCCAGCATTTT
TRBV7-9	NA	NA	TRBJ1-4	CASSLGTEAGKLFF	TGTGCCAGCAGCTTAGGGACGGAGGCCGGGAAACTGTTTTTT
TRBV18	few	NA	TRBJ1-6	CASSPNRDSPLHF	TGTGCCAGCTCACCCAACAGGGATTCACCCCTCCACTTT
TRBV7-2	NA	NA	TRBJ1-5	CASSPSRTAVNQPQHF	TGTGCCAGCAGCCCATCCAGGACAGCGGTGAATCAGCCCCAGCATTTT
TRBV7-9	NA	TRBD1	TRBJ1-3	CASGGTASGNTIYF	TGTGCCAGCGGAGGGACAGCCTCTGGAAACACCATATATTTT
TRBV7-8	NA	NA	TRBJ1-2	CASSSKQGNHYGYTF	TGTGCCAGCAGCTCAAAACAGGGCAACCACTATGGCTACACCTTC
TRBV5-1	NA	TRBD1	TRBJ1-1	CASSPQGGAEAFF	TGCGCCAGCAGTCCACAGGGGGGGGCTGAAGCTTTCTTT
TRBV27	NA	NA	TRBJ1-6	CASSRSVTGFDSPLHF	TGTGCCAGCAGTAGATCCGTCACAGGGTTCGATTCACCCCTCCACTTT
TRBV15	NA	NA	TRBJ1-1	CATSRDPPNTEAFF	TGTGCCACCAGCAGAGATCCTCCCAACACTGAAGCTTTCTTT
TRBV6-2/TRBV6-3	NA	NA	TRBJ1-5	CASSFSTGNQPQHF	TGTGCCAGCAGTTTTTCGACAGGCAATCAGCCCCAGCATTTT
TRBV3-1/TRBV3-2	NA	NA	TRBJ1-2	CASSQPALLDFYGYTF	TGTGCCAGCAGTCAACCAGCCCTTCTCGACTTCTATGGCTACACCTTC
TRBV28	NA	NA	TRBJ1-3	CASSFRSGNTIYF	TGTGCCAGCAGTTTCCGCTCTGGAAACACCATATATTTT
TRBV5-4	NA	TRBD1	TRBJ1-2	CASSLDRGNGYTF	TGTGCCAGCAGCCTCGACAGGGGGAATGGCTACACCTTC
TRBV28	NA	NA	TRBJ2-6	CASTSPRAGAGANVLTF	TGTGCCAGCACCTCACCCCGGGCAGGGGCCGGGGCCAACGTCCTGACTTTC
TRBV7-2	NA	NA	TRBJ2-7	CASSPGELYEQYF	TGTGCCAGCAGCCCCGGAGAGCTCTACGAGCAGTACTTC
TRBV5-1	once	TRBD1	TRBJ1-3	CASSLVGDRAGNTIYF	TGCGCCAGCAGCTTGGTTGGGGACAGGGCAGGAAACACCATATATTTT
TRBV28	NA	NA	TRBJ2-5	CASSYTGYQETQYF	TGTGCCAGCAGTTATACAGGGTACCAAGAGACCCAGTACTTC
TRBV7-3	NA	TRBD1	TRBJ2-4	CASSLTGGKNIQYF	TGTGCCAGCAGTTTGACAGGGGGCAAAAACATTCAGTACTTC